The source of this TCR beta chain is a study of metastatic and nonmetastatic thyroid tumors. Study background: Repertoires were compared across blood and tumor or nodule tissue from malignant and benign thyroid patients.

Nobody among the patients had been given any treatment before thyroid surgery. The CDR3 is 16 amino acids. Trimming removed 4 bases from V and 6 bases from J; junction bases left unmatched: 9. Germline CDR1 is MGHRA and CDR2 is YSYEKL. This clone has ten or more counts. From the PCR reads, TCRdb re-called clones with MiXCR. Of under 40,000 clones in the sample, approximately 17% are singletons; the top ten hold about 7%. The rearrangement links TRBV4-1 to TRBJ1-4, with 9 bases identical to TRBD1. The TCR comes from a female donor with papillary thyroid cancer or a benign thyroid nodule (not recorded which). Some clones in this sample may be carry-over from other donors' samples. Sequencing used blood. Written as DNA, the CDR3 is TGCGCCAGCAGCCTATTATTCCGGGACAGGGATGAAAAACTGTTTTTT. This translates into CASSLLFRDRDEKLFF.